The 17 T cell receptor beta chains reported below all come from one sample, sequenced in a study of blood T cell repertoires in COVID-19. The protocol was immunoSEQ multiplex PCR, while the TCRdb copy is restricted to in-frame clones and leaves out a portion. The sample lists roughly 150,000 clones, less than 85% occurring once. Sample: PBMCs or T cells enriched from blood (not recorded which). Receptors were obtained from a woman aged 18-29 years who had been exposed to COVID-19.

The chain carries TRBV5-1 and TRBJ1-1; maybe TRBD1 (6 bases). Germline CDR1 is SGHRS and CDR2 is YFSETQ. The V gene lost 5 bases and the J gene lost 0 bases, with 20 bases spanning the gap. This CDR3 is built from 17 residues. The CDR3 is CASSSGRTEKVNTEAFF. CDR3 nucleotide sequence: TGCGCCAGCAGTTCGGGGCGGACAGAGAAGGTGAACACTGAAGCTTTCTTT. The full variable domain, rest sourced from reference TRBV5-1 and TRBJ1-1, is KAGVTQTPRYLIKTRGQQVTLSCSPISGHRSVSWYQQTPGQGLQFLFEYFSETQRNKGNFPGRFSGRQFSNSRSEMNVSTLELGDSALYLCASSSGRTEKVNTEAFFGQGTRLTVV.

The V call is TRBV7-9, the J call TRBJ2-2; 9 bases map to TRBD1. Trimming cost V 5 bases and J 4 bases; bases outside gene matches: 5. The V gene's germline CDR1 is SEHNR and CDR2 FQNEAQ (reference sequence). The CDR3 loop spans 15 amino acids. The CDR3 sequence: CASSPPTGGTGELFF. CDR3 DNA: TGTGCCAGCAGCCCCCCGACAGGGGGCACCGGGGAGCTGTTTTTT.

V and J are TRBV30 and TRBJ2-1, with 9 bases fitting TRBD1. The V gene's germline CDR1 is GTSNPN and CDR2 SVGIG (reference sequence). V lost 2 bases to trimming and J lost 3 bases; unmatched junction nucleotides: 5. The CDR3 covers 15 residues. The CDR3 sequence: CAWSRKGQGYNEQFF. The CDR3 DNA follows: TGTGCCTGGAGTCGGAAGGGACAGGGCTACAATGAGCAGTTCTTC.

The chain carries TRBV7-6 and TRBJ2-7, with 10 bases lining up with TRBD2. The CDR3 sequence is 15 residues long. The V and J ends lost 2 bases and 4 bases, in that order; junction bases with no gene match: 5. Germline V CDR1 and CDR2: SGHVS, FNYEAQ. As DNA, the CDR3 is TGTGCCAGCAGCTTACTAGCGGGAGAAGGGTACGAGCAGTACTTC. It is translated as CASSLLAGEGYEQYF.

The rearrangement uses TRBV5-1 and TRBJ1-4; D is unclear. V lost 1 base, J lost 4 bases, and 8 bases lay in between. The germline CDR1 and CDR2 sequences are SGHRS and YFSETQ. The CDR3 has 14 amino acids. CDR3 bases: TGCGCCAGCAGCTTGAACGCGGATAATGAAAAACTGTTTTTT. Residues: CASSLNADNEKLFF.

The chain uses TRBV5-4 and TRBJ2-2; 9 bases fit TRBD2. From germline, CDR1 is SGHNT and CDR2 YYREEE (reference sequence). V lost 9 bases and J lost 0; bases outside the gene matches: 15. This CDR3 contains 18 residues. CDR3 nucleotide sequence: TGTGCCACCAAACGATTCGTAGCGGGAGTAACGAACACCGGGGAGCTGTTTTTT. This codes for CATKRFVAGVTNTGELFF. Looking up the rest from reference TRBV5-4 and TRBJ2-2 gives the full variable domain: ETGVTQSPTHLIKTRGQQVTLRCSSQSGHNTVSWYQQALGQGPQFIFQYYREEENGRGNFPPRFSGLQFPNYSSELNVNALELDDSALYLCATKRFVAGVTNTGELFFGEGSRLTVL.

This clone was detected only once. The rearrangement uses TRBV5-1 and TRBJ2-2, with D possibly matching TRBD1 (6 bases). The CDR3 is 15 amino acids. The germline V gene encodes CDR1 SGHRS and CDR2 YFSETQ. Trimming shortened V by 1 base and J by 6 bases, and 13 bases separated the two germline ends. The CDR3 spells CASSLLWGRAGELFF. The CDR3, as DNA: TGCGCCAGCAGCTTGTTGTGGGGGCGCGCCGGGGAGCTGTTTTTT.

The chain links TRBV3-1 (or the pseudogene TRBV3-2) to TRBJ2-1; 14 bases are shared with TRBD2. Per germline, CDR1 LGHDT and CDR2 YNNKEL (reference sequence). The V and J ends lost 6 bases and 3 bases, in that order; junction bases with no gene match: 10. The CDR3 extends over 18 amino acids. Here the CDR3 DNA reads TGTGCCAGCAGTCGTTCGACTAGCGGGAGGGAGGTCTACAATGAGCAGTTCTTC. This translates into CASSRSTSGREVYNEQFF.

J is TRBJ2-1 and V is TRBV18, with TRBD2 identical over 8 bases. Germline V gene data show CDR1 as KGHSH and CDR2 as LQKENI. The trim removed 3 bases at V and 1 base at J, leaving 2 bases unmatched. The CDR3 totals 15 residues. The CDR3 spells CASSPASGSYNEQFF. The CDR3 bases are TGTGCCAGCTCACCGGCTAGCGGGTCCTACAATGAGCAGTTCTTC.

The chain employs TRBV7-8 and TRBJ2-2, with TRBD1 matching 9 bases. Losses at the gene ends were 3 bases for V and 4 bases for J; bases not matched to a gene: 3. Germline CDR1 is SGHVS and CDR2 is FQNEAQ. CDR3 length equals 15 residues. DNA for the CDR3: TGTGCCAGCAGCTTCCGGGACAGGGCCACCGGGGAGCTGTTTTTT. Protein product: CASSFRDRATGELFF.

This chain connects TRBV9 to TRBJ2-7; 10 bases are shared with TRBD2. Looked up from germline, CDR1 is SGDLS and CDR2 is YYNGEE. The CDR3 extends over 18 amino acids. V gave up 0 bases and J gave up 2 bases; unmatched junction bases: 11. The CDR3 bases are TGTGCCAGCAGCGTAGAGGGGGCGGTTAGCGGGAGGACCTACGAGCAGTACTTC. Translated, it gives CASSVEGAVSGRTYEQYF.

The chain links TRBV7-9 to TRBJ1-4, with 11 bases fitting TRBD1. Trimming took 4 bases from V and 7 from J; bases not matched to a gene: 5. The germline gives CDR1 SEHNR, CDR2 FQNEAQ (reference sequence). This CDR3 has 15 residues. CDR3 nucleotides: TGTGCCAGCAGCTCTCTCGGGACAGGGGGTGAAAAACTGTTTTTT. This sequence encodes CASSSLGTGGEKLFF.

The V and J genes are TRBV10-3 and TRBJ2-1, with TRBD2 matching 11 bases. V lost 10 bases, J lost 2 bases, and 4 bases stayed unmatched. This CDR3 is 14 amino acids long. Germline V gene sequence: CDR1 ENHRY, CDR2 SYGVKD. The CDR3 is CATGLAGTYNEQFF. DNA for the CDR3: TGTGCCACCGGACTAGCGGGCACCTACAATGAGCAGTTCTTC.

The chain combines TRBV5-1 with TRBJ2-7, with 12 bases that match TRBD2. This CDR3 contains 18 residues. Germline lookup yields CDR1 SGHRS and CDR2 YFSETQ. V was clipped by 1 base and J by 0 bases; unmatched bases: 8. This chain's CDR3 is CASSLPGQTSGSSYEQYF. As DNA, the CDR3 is TGCGCCAGCAGCTTGCCGGGACAGACTAGCGGGAGCTCCTACGAGCAGTACTTC.

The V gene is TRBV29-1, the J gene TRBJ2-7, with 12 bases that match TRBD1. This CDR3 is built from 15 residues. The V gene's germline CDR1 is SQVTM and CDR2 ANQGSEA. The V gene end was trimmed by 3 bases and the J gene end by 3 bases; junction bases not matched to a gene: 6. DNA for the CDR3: TGCAGCGTTGACCCGGGGACAGGGGGCGGCTACGAGCAGTACTTC. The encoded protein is CSVDPGTGGGYEQYF.

The CDR3: CASSSRQAPYGYTF. As DNA, the CDR3 is TGTGCCAGCAGCTCCCGACAGGCCCCCTATGGCTACACCTTC. The chain carries TRBV7-9 and TRBJ1-2; possibly TRBD1 for D (6 bases). The CDR3 has 14 amino acids. Trimming removed 4 bases at V and 4 bases at J, with 13 bases between. In germline, CDR1 is SEHNR, CDR2 FQNEAQ (reference sequence).

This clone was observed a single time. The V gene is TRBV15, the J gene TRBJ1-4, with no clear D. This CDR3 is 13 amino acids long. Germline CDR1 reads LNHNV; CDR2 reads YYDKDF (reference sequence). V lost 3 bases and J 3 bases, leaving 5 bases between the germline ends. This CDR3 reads CATSSRANEKLFF. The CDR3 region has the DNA TGTGCCACCAGCAGCCGGGCTAATGAAAAACTGTTTTTT.